A single sample gave rise to the 25 T cell receptor beta chains below, sequenced in a study of cytomegalovirus exposure and HLA in healthy donors (dated by TCRdb to about 2017). To prepare the library, the immunoSEQ multiplex PCR assay was applied. For the multiplex PCR, a mixture combining 60 forward primers for TCR Vbeta segments and 13 reverse primers for TCR Jbeta segments was used. Entries here come from immuneACCESS through TCRdb and include only in-frame sequences with V and J called. Some clones fail to appear in such tables; in the studies checked, an unresolved V gene covers under half of the shortfall, and the cause of the remainder is unknown. Across this sample there are approximately 170,000 clones, with roughly 71% seen only once. About 1.6% of the sample rests with the top ten. Sequencing used PBMCs. These receptors all stem from a girl aged 5-17 years in good health and CMV-seronegative.

The V gene is TRBV7-2, the J gene TRBJ2-7, with a possible D match to TRBD1 (5 bases). V lost 5 bases, J lost 3 bases, and 11 bases lay in between. The CDR3 totals 13 residues. Germline CDR1 and CDR2: SGHTA and FQGNSA. The CDR3 protein is CASSRTISYEQYF. Written as DNA, the CDR3 is TGTGCCAGCAGCCGGACAATTAGCTACGAGCAGTACTTC.

This clone was detected a few times. CDR3 sequence (DNA): TGTGCCAGCAGCTTTGGCCAGGGAGCGGGCATGAACGAGCAGTACTTC. Its translation: CASSFGQGAGMNEQYF. V gene TRBV13 combines with J gene TRBJ2-7; tentatively, D is TRBD2 (6 bases). CDR3 length: 16 residues. V shed 3 bases and J shed 5 bases, with 20 bases lying between them. The germline gives CDR1 PRHDT, CDR2 FYEKMQ (reference sequence).

The V gene is TRBV30, the J gene TRBJ2-2; D not certain. CDR1 and CDR2 from the germline V gene are GTSNPN and SVGIG (reference sequence). There are 15 residues in the CDR3. Trimming cost V 1 base and J 0 bases, with 9 bases left between them. DNA of the CDR3: TGTGCCTGGAGTGCGATCAGTTCGAACACCGGGGAGCTGTTTTTT. Its protein product is CAWSAISSNTGELFF.

This clone was seen a handful of times. The chain carries TRBV19 and TRBJ1-4; D is ambiguous. From germline, CDR1 is LNHDA and CDR2 SQIVND (reference sequence). Trimming pared 3 bases from V and 8 bases from J, leaving 16 bases between. The CDR3 sequence is 15 residues long. In nucleotides, the CDR3 is TGTGCCAGTAGTATCGAGTTTCAGAGGAGGGAAAAACTGTTTTTT. Residues: CASSIEFQRREKLFF.

V usage is TRBV5-4 and J usage is TRBJ2-1; a possible D gene is TRBD2 (6 bases). V was trimmed by 0 bases and J by 9 bases, leaving 10 bases between them. Germline V gene sequence: CDR1 SGHNT, CDR2 YYREEE (reference sequence). There are 13 residues in the CDR3. The CDR3 sequence is CASSLGGVSEQFF. The CDR3 DNA reads as TGTGCCAGCAGCTTGGGCGGGGTGAGTGAGCAGTTCTTC.

CDR3 sequence: CASTQTYSNQPQHF. CDR3 DNA sequence: TGTGCCAGCACCCAGACTTATAGCAATCAGCCCCAGCATTTT. V is TRBV6-1 and J is TRBJ1-5; no firm D call. The CDR3 is 14 residues long. Germline CDR1 and CDR2: MNHNS and SASEGT. V gave up 7 bases and J gave up 0 bases, with 10 bases separating them.

A single count supports this clone. The V and J genes are TRBV27 and TRBJ2-2, with 8 bases identical to TRBD1. The CDR3 is made up of 15 amino acids. V lost 3 bases and J lost 2; bases outside the gene matches: 2. From germline, CDR1 is MNHEY and CDR2 SMNVEV (reference sequence). This chain's CDR3 is CASSFDRGNTGELFF. DNA for the CDR3: TGTGCCAGCAGTTTCGACAGGGGAAACACCGGGGAGCTGTTTTTT.

The genes are TRBV27 and TRBJ1-6, with TRBD1 as a possible D gene (6 bases). The CDR3 totals 17 residues. Germline values: CDR1 MNHEY, CDR2 SMNVEV (reference sequence). Trimming removed 3 bases at V and 7 bases at J, with 19 bases between. This CDR3 reads CASSFGRGGRGNSPLHF. CDR3 in DNA: TGTGCCAGCAGTTTTGGGAGAGGGGGTCGGGGCAATTCACCCCTCCACTTT.

This clone was detected only a few times. The CDR3 spells CASSLSDRVSYNEQFF. CDR3 in DNA: TGTGCCAGCTCACTTTCCGACAGGGTCTCCTACAATGAGCAGTTCTTC. The chain is built from TRBV18 and TRBJ2-1; 7 bases agree with TRBD1. The CDR3 sequence is 16 residues long. The germline CDR1 and CDR2 sequences are KGHSH and LQKENI. The J segment lost 0 bases and the V segment lost 4 bases, leaving 6 bases of the junction unmatched.

The rearrangement links TRBV5-1 to TRBJ2-1; the D gene is possibly TRBD2 (6 bases). CDR3 length: 16 residues. Germline CDR1 and CDR2: SGHRS and YFSETQ. V was cut by 0 bases and J by 1 base, with 11 bases left in between. The CDR3 protein is CASSLGGTPSYNEQFF. For the CDR3, the DNA is TGCGCCAGCAGCTTGGGGGGGACTCCTTCCTACAATGAGCAGTTCTTC.

J is TRBJ1-2 and V is TRBV6-1; perhaps TRBD1 as D (5 bases). The germline CDR1 and CDR2 sequences are MNHNS and SASEGT. The CDR3 loop spans 12 amino acids. V gave up 3 bases and J gave up 6 bases, with 8 bases separating them. The CDR3 DNA reads TGTGCCAGCAGTGAGGGGCAGGATGGCTACACCTTC. Translating gives CASSEGQDGYTF.

The rearrangement links TRBV30 to TRBJ1-1; D not resolved. Between the trimmed V and J ends, which lost 3 bases and 8 bases, there was a span of 13 bases. From germline, CDR1 is GTSNPN and CDR2 SVGIG (reference sequence). CDR3 length: 12 amino acids. The CDR3 nucleotides are TGTGCCTGGAGCTACGGTCCGGGAGAAGCTTTCTTT. Amino acids: CAWSYGPGEAFF.

The chain has TRBV6-4 and TRBJ2-3; tentatively, D is TRBD2 (5 bases). In germline, CDR1 is MRHNA, CDR2 SNTAGT. V was pared by 3 bases and J by 4 bases, with 11 bases between. The CDR3 has 14 amino acids. CDR3 DNA: TGTGCCAGCAGTGATCGGACTGAGGCAGATACGCAGTATTTT. This sequence encodes CASSDRTEADTQYF.

This clone was observed a few times. The chain couples TRBV27 to TRBJ1-5; TRBD1 aligns across 8 bases. The CDR3 extends over 18 amino acids. The germline V gene has CDR1 MNHEY and CDR2 SMNVEV (reference sequence). Trimming cost V 5 bases and J 3 bases; bases outside gene matches: 15. In DNA, the CDR3 is TGTGCCAGCAGTGACGCCCCTGGACAGGGAGAATTCAATCAGCCCCAGCATTTT. This codes for CASSDAPGQGEFNQPQHF.

The chain combines TRBV27 with TRBJ2-3; 7 positions match TRBD1. V gave up 6 bases and J gave up 0 bases; unmatched junction bases: 0. CDR1 is MNHEY, CDR2 SMNVEV, per germline (reference sequence). The CDR3 loop spans 13 amino acids. DNA of the CDR3: TGTGCCAGCAGGGACAGGAGCACAGATACGCAGTATTTT. This gives the protein CASRDRSTDTQYF.

The chain employs TRBV18 and TRBJ1-2; TRBD1 aligns across 8 bases. Germline assignment: CDR1 KGHSH and CDR2 LQKENI. This CDR3 is built from 22 residues. The V and J ends lost 6 bases and 2 bases, in that order; junction bases with no gene match: 29. The CDR3 coding sequence is TGTGCCAGCTCCCCTCGGGTCCCCCTCTCAGGGGGCGGCCCTGCAGTCAACTATGGCTACACCTTC. Protein product: CASSPRVPLSGGGPAVNYGYTF.

This clone was counted a few times. This chain uses TRBV6-5 with TRBJ2-7; a weak D match, TRBD1 (5 bases). This CDR3 has 11 amino acids. Germline values: CDR1 MNHEY, CDR2 SVGAGI. V was shortened by 5 bases and J by 4 bases, with 6 bases between the two germline ends. DNA of the CDR3: TGTGCCAGCAGTAAGGGGTACGAGCAGTACTTC. Encoded protein: CASSKGYEQYF.

This chain connects TRBV5-1 to TRBJ2-5; TRBD2 might be the D (6 bases). The V gene lost 0 bases and the J gene lost 5 bases, with 8 bases spanning the gap. CDR3 length: 13 amino acids. Germline V lookup: CDR1 SGHRS, CDR2 YFSETQ. Here the CDR3 reads CASSLGEVETQYF. In DNA form, the CDR3 reads TGCGCCAGCAGCTTGGGGGAGGTGGAGACCCAGTACTTC.

V usage is TRBV6-6 and J usage is TRBJ1-5; D is uncertain. The CDR3 contains 15 residues. V was clipped by 6 bases and J by 0 bases, with 12 bases between them. Germline lookup yields CDR1 MNHNY and CDR2 SVGAGI (reference sequence). This chain's CDR3 is CASSSPEYSNQPQHF. CDR3 DNA sequence: TGTGCCAGCAGCTCCCCCGAGTATAGCAATCAGCCCCAGCATTTT.

The chain combines TRBV6-1 with TRBJ1-3, with 7 bases matching TRBD1. The CDR3 spans 17 residues. The J segment lost 2 bases and the V segment lost 1 base, leaving 8 bases of the junction unmatched. Germline CDR1 and CDR2: MNHNS and SASEGT. As DNA, the CDR3 is TGTGCCAGCAGTGAAGGGCAGGGGGTAGGCACTGGAAACACCATATATTTT. Translation: CASSEGQGVGTGNTIYF.

This chain connects TRBV6-4 to TRBJ2-2; no clear D gene. The germline V gene encodes CDR1 MRHNA and CDR2 SNTAGT. Between the trimmed V and J ends, which lost 0 bases and 5 bases, there was a span of 10 bases. The length of the CDR3 is 15 residues. The CDR3 is CASSDSRLTTGELFF. The DNA of the CDR3 is TGTGCCAGCAGTGACTCCCGACTTACGACCGGGGAGCTGTTTTTT.

The chain joins TRBV7-9 to TRBJ1-6, with D possibly matching TRBD1 (6 bases). Germline V CDR1 and CDR2: SEHNR, FQNEAQ (reference sequence). The CDR3 length is 14 residues. Trimming took off 1 base at V and 11 bases at J, with 12 bases between the two ends. CDR3: CASSLDRVYPPLHF. CDR3 nucleotide sequence: TGTGCCAGCAGCTTAGACAGGGTGTACCCACCCCTCCACTTT.

The chain uses TRBV19 and TRBJ1-5, with a weak D call TRBD1 (5 bases). The CDR3 length is 16 residues. CDR1 is LNHDA and CDR2 is SQIVND in the germline V gene (reference sequence). V was pared by 5 bases and J by 1 base, with 15 bases between. CDR3 amino acids: CASSVQNKGSNQPQHF. CDR3 nucleotides: TGTGCCAGTAGTGTTCAGAACAAGGGGAGCAATCAGCCCCAGCATTTT.

This clone was seen a handful of times. This chain uses TRBV2 with TRBJ1-2; D may be TRBD1 (5 bases). V lost 3 bases and J lost 4, with 9 bases in between. CDR1 SNHLY and CDR2 FYNNEI come from the germline V gene. CDR3 size: 13 residues. The DNA for the CDR3 is TGTGCCAGCAGTGACCCAGGGCGCTATGGCTACACCTTC. Translated, it gives CASSDPGRYGYTF.

The chain is built from TRBV6-5 and TRBJ1-2; possibly TRBD1 for D (6 bases). This CDR3 has 12 residues. The V and J ends lost 2 bases and 8 bases respectively, with 9 bases between them. Germline V gives CDR1 MNHEY, CDR2 SVGAGI. The CDR3 reads CASSYTGRGYTF. In DNA form, the CDR3 reads TGTGCCAGCAGTTACACAGGGAGAGGCTACACCTTC.